This T cell receptor (beta chain) was identified during a study of T cells in localized non-small cell lung cancer. General study results and limits: In uninvolved adjacent lung, T cell clonality reached its highest value, exceeding tumor.

As for this clone: Its antigen is undetermined.

Germline loops: CDR1 SGHRS, CDR2 YFSETQ. CDR3 length equals 14 residues. Trimming stripped 0 bases from V and 4 bases from J, with 10 bases between. Profiled with immunoSEQ multiplex PCR; TCRdb holds only in-frame clones, not every one. The profile shows about 33,000 clones, roughly 90% of them singletons. This specimen consisted of peripheral blood, obtained before any cancer treatment. This sequence joins TRBV5-1 and TRBJ2-5; a possible D gene is TRBD2 (6 bases). The sequence derives from a man aged 40 to 70 with stage I lung adenocarcinoma. The CDR3 nucleotides are TGCGCCAGCAGCTTGGTGGAGGGGCTAGAGACCCAGTACTTC. Translation: CASSLVEGLETQYF.